Described below is a single T cell receptor (beta chain) sequence and its context. The antigen is unknown. TCR beta cDNA libraries had unique molecular identifiers. TCRdb re-analysed the PCR reads in MiXCR, keeping a single row per CDR3 protein. The data show fewer than 850,000 distinct CDR3 sequences, roughly 46% seen once. The germline CDR1 and CDR2 sequences are SGDLS and YYNGEE. V lost 3 bases to trimming and J lost 10 bases, with 14 bases between them. The CDR3 sequence is 13 residues long. The data belong to a study of post-analysis software for immune sequencing data. Study-level background: Included among the disease courses, which were recorded for the cohort, were relapsing-remitting, secondary progressive and progressive-relapsing multiple sclerosis.

Study-wide points: Elevated frequency relative to controls characterized roughly 5 TRBV segments in patients, TRBV5-6, TRBV5-1 and TRBV20-1 among them.

This clonotype was sampled from a girl under 18 with multiple sclerosis. The chain uses TRBV9 and TRBJ2-1; maybe TRBD1 (6 bases). Sequenced: blood. CDR3 loop: CASSGTDRTEQFF. The CDR3 DNA reads TGTGCCAGCAGCGGTACCGACAGGACCGAGCAGTTCTTC.